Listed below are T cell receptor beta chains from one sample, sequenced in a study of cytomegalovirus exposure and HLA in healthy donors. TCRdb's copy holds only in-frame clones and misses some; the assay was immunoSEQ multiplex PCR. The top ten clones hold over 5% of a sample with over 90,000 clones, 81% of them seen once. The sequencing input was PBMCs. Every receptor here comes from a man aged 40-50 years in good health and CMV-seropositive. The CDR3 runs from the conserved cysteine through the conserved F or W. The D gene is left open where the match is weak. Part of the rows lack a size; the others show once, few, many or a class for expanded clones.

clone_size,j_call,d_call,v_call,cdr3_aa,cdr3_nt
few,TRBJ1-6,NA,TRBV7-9,CASTPWGGDSPLHF,TGTGCCAGCACCCCATGGGGAGGGGATTCACCCCTCCACTTT
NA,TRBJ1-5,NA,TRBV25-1,CASSDAGVGQPQHF,TGTGCCAGCAGTGATGCAGGGGTGGGTCAGCCCCAGCATTTT
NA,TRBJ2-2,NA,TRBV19,CASSPLRRDTGELFF,TGTGCCAGTAGTCCCCTTCGGAGGGACACCGGGGAGCTGTTTTTT
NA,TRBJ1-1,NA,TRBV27,CASSLRRQGTEAFF,TGTGCCAGCAGTTTAAGGCGGCAGGGCACTGAAGCTTTCTTT
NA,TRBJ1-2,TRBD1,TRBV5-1,CASSILGQNYGYTF,TGCGCCAGCAGCATACTGGGACAGAACTATGGCTACACCTTC
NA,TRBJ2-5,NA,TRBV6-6,CASSRLGLEETQYF,TGTGCCAGCAGTAGACTAGGCCTCGAGGAGACCCAGTACTTC
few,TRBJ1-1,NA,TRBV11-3,CASSLSSNTEAFF,TGTGCCAGCAGCTTAAGCTCGAACACTGAAGCTTTCTTT
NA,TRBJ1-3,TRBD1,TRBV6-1,CASSEAYRGNTIYF,TGTGCCAGCAGTGAAGCCTACAGGGGGAACACCATATATTTT
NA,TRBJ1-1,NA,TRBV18,CASSPRRGTEAFF,TGTGCCAGCTCACCACGCAGAGGCACTGAAGCTTTCTTT
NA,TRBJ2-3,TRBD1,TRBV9,CASSVGGQGPDTQYF,TGTGCCAGCAGCGTAGGTGGACAGGGACCAGATACGCAGTATTTT
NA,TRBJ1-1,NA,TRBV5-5,CASRQSGATEAFF,TGTGCCAGCAGGCAATCAGGGGCCACTGAAGCTTTCTTT
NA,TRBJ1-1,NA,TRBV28,CASSFGGGRGRAEAFF,TGTGCCAGCAGTTTTGGGGGAGGGAGGGGTCGGGCTGAAGCTTTCTTT
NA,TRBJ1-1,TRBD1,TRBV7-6,CASSRGQGLGTEAFF,TGTGCCAGCAGCCGTGGACAGGGTTTGGGCACTGAAGCTTTCTTT
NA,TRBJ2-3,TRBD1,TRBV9,CASSVIDRVEDTQYF,TGTGCCAGCAGCGTAATTGACAGGGTTGAAGATACGCAGTATTTT
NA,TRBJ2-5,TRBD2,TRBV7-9,CASVPGLAGYQETQYF,TGTGCCAGCGTTCCGGGACTAGCGGGGTACCAAGAGACCCAGTACTTC
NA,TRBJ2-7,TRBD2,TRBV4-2,CASSATSGSVYEQYF,TGTGCCAGCAGCGCTACTAGCGGGAGTGTCTACGAGCAGTACTTC
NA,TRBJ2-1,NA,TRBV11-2,CASSLLLAEYNEQFF,TGTGCCAGCAGCTTACTTTTAGCCGAGTACAATGAGCAGTTCTTC
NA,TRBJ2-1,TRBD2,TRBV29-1,CSAQPRTSGNYNEQFF,TGCAGCGCTCAACCCAGGACTAGCGGAAATTACAATGAGCAGTTCTTC
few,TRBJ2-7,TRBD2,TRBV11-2,CASSAGTSGNGQYF,TGTGCCAGCAGCGCAGGGACTAGCGGGAATGGGCAGTACTTC
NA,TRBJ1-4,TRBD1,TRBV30,CAWNPQGGNEKLFF,TGTGCCTGGAATCCGCAGGGGGGCAATGAAAAACTGTTTTTT
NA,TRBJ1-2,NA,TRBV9,CASSPTRAGNYGYTF,TGTGCCAGCAGCCCCACCCGGGCAGGGAACTATGGCTACACCTTC
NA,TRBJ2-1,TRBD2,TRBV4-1,CASRGLSGRARNEQFF,TGCGCCAGCAGGGGCCTAAGCGGGAGGGCCAGGAATGAGCAGTTCTTC
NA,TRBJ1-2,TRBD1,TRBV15,CATSRQGDYGYTF,TGTGCCACCAGCAGGCAGGGGGACTATGGCTACACCTTC
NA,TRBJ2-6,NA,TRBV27,CASGLLSGANVLTF,TGTGCCAGCGGACTTCTCTCTGGGGCCAACGTCCTGACTTTC
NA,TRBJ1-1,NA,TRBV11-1,CASSRTQMNTEAFF,TGTGCCAGCAGCCGGACACAAATGAACACTGAAGCTTTCTTT
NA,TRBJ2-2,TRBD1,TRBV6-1,CASSWDRANTGELFF,TGTGCCAGCAGTTGGGACAGGGCGAACACCGGGGAGCTGTTTTTT
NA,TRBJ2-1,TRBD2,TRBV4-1,CASSQVASGVGPLHNEQFF,TGCGCCAGCAGCCAAGTCGCTAGCGGGGTGGGTCCCCTACACAATGAGCAGTTCTTC
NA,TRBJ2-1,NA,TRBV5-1,CASSRDPAGGSYNEQFF,TGCGCCAGCAGTCGAGACCCAGCTGGAGGGTCCTACAATGAGCAGTTCTTC
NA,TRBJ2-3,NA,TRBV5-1,CASSMEGRIVRDTQYF,TGCGCCAGCAGTATGGAGGGCAGGATTGTTCGAGATACGCAGTATTTT
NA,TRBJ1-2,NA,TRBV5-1,CASSFEGARYGYTF,TGCGCCAGCAGCTTCGAAGGGGCTCGGTATGGCTACACCTTC
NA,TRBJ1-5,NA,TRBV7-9,CASSFGGQPQHF,TGTGCCAGCAGCTTTGGCGGACAGCCCCAGCATTTT
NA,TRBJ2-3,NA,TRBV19,CASSKTRRTDTQYF,TGTGCCAGTAGTAAAACACGCCGCACAGATACGCAGTATTTT
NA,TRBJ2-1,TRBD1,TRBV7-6,CASSLRTGVNEQFF,TGTGCCAGCAGTCTGCGGACAGGGGTGAATGAGCAGTTCTTC
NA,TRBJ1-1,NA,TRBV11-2,CASSLNLGDTEAFF,TGTGCCAGCAGCTTAAATCTAGGGGACACTGAAGCTTTCTTT
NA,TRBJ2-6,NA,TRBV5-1,CASSLGGEANVLTF,TGCGCCAGCAGCTTGGGGGGGGAGGCCAACGTCCTGACTTTC
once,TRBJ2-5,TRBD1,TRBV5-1,CASSLEGAQETQYF,TGCGCCAGCAGCTTGGAGGGGGCCCAAGAGACCCAGTACTTC
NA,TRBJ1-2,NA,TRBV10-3,CAISPNPDYGYTF,TGTGCCATCAGCCCCAACCCAGACTATGGCTACACCTTC
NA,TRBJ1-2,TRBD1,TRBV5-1,CASSPGQGGGGYTF,TGCGCCAGCAGCCCTGGACAGGGGGGAGGAGGCTACACCTTC
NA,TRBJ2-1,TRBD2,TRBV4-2,CASSQVFSGSGNEQFF,TGTGCCAGCAGCCAAGTGTTCAGCGGGAGTGGCAATGAGCAGTTCTTC
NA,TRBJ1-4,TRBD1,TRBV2,CASRRQGTVPNEKLFF,TGTGCCAGCAGGAGGCAGGGGACAGTTCCTAATGAAAAACTGTTTTTT